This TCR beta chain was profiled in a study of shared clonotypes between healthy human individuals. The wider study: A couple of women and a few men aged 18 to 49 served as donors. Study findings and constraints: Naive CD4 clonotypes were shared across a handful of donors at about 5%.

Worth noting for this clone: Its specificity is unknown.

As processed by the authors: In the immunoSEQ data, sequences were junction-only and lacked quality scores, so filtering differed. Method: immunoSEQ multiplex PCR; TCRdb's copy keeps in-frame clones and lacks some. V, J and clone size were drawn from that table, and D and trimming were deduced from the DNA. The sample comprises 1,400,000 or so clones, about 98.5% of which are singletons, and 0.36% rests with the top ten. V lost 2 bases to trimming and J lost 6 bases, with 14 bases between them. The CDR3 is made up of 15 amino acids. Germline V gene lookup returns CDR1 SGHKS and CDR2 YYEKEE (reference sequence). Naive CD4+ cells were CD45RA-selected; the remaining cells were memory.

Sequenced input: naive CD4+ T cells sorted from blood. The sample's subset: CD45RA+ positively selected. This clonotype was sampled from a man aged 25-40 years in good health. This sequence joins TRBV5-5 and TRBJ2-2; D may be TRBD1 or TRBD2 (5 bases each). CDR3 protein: CASSLPPLGAGELFF. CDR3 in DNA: TGTGCCAGCAGCTTACCGCCCTTGGGGGCCGGGGAGCTGTTTTTT.